The rows below give T cell receptor beta chains drawn from one sample of a study of T cell changes during pregnancy in multiple sclerosis. Produced via immunoSEQ multiplex PCR; TCRdb's table is partial and in-frame only. Of tens of thousands of clones in the sample, just over 90% are singletons; the top ten hold 0.65% to 0.95%. Sequenced here: peripheral blood, sampled in the second trimester of pregnancy. The receptors stem from a female donor in good health, enrolled as a control in a pregnancy study. The CDR3 runs from the conserved cysteine through the conserved F or W. The order of the fields is J gene, V gene, CDR3 length, D gene, CDR3 protein. D genes are given only for firm matches.

J gene: TRBJ2-5; V gene: TRBV6-1; CDR3 length: 16; D gene: -; CDR3 protein: CASSEMIAGVQETQYF
J gene: TRBJ2-5; V gene: TRBV5-8; CDR3 length: 16; D gene: TRBD2; CDR3 protein: CASSFHLAGGQETQYF
J gene: TRBJ2-3; V gene: TRBV7-6; CDR3 length: 15; D gene: TRBD2; CDR3 protein: CASSYPGLAQDTQYF
J gene: TRBJ2-1; V gene: TRBV11-1; CDR3 length: 15; D gene: TRBD1; CDR3 protein: CASSLIGGSSNEQFF
J gene: TRBJ1-2; V gene: TRBV30; CDR3 length: 13; D gene: -; CDR3 protein: CAWKEGTLYGYTF
J gene: TRBJ1-3; V gene: TRBV4-1; CDR3 length: 15; D gene: -; CDR3 protein: CASSQLSGVGATIYF
J gene: TRBJ1-2; V gene: TRBV7-3; CDR3 length: 13; D gene: -; CDR3 protein: CASSFGLYYGYTF
J gene: TRBJ2-4; V gene: TRBV20-1; CDR3 length: 11; D gene: -; CDR3 protein: CSASRVSRGYF
J gene: TRBJ1-5; V gene: TRBV10-3; CDR3 length: 13; D gene: -; CDR3 protein: CAISEGQNQPQHF
J gene: TRBJ1-1; V gene: TRBV9; CDR3 length: 16; D gene: -; CDR3 protein: CASSVEQYPSNTEAFF
J gene: TRBJ2-1; V gene: TRBV4-1; CDR3 length: 16; D gene: TRBD2; CDR3 protein: CASSQVLAGGYNEQFF
J gene: TRBJ2-7; V gene: TRBV2; CDR3 length: 12; D gene: TRBD1; CDR3 protein: CASRQGSYEQYF
J gene: TRBJ2-7; V gene: TRBV5-1; CDR3 length: 14; D gene: TRBD1; CDR3 protein: CASSILGGTYEQYF
J gene: TRBJ2-7; V gene: TRBV20-1; CDR3 length: 11; D gene: TRBD2; CDR3 protein: CSAERGNEQYF
J gene: TRBJ2-5; V gene: TRBV6-5; CDR3 length: 15; D gene: TRBD2; CDR3 protein: CASRLAGGSPGTQYF
J gene: TRBJ2-5; V gene: TRBV4-2; CDR3 length: 17; D gene: TRBD1; CDR3 protein: CASSLRDRGPSEETQYF
J gene: TRBJ1-1; V gene: TRBV5-6; CDR3 length: 17; D gene: -; CDR3 protein: CASSFDQGGGVYVEAFF
J gene: TRBJ1-3; V gene: TRBV19; CDR3 length: 15; D gene: -; CDR3 protein: CASSGQSSSGNTIYF
J gene: TRBJ2-7; V gene: TRBV29-1; CDR3 length: 15; D gene: TRBD1; CDR3 protein: CSVEDVGDRGWEQYF
J gene: TRBJ2-7; V gene: TRBV30; CDR3 length: 14; D gene: TRBD1; CDR3 protein: CAWSPGTGNYEQYF
J gene: TRBJ1-3; V gene: TRBV5-1; CDR3 length: 16; D gene: TRBD1; CDR3 protein: CASSSGTGTLGNTIYF
J gene: TRBJ2-2; V gene: TRBV4-1; CDR3 length: 15; D gene: -; CDR3 protein: CASSQGLGELAGLFF
J gene: TRBJ1-2; V gene: TRBV27; CDR3 length: 13; D gene: TRBD1; CDR3 protein: CAAYRTGYYGYTF
J gene: TRBJ2-7; V gene: TRBV27; CDR3 length: 15; D gene: -; CDR3 protein: CASSFKAQGGYEQYF
J gene: TRBJ2-4; V gene: TRBV19; CDR3 length: 13; D gene: -; CDR3 protein: CASQLTGIDIQYF
J gene: TRBJ1-1; V gene: TRBV7-6; CDR3 length: 14; D gene: -; CDR3 protein: CASSQLGRATEAFF
J gene: TRBJ1-2; V gene: TRBV6-1; CDR3 length: 12; D gene: -; CDR3 protein: CASSVLNYGYTF
J gene: TRBJ1-2; V gene: TRBV7-8; CDR3 length: 13; D gene: TRBD1; CDR3 protein: CASSLQGAGGYTF
J gene: TRBJ2-1; V gene: TRBV7-9; CDR3 length: 19; D gene: -; CDR3 protein: CASSLPLFDTDYSYNEQFF
J gene: TRBJ1-2; V gene: TRBV6-5; CDR3 length: 12; D gene: -; CDR3 protein: CASSPTGKGYTF
J gene: TRBJ2-2; V gene: TRBV7-3; CDR3 length: 15; D gene: -; CDR3 protein: CASSLGRTNTGELFF
J gene: TRBJ2-2; V gene: TRBV11-3; CDR3 length: 15; D gene: TRBD2; CDR3 protein: CASSLLAGSTGELFF
J gene: TRBJ1-6; V gene: TRBV10-3; CDR3 length: 13; D gene: -; CDR3 protein: CAISEADNSPLHF
J gene: TRBJ2-5; V gene: TRBV25-1; CDR3 length: 16; D gene: TRBD1; CDR3 protein: CASSGLKGQGVETQYF
J gene: TRBJ1-2; V gene: TRBV5-4; CDR3 length: 13; D gene: -; CDR3 protein: CASSPGRLSGYTF
J gene: TRBJ2-7; V gene: TRBV19; CDR3 length: 17; D gene: -; CDR3 protein: CASSRAGARGSSYEQYF
J gene: TRBJ2-2; V gene: TRBV5-1; CDR3 length: 16; D gene: TRBD1; CDR3 protein: CASSLEPGGRTGELFF
J gene: TRBJ2-3; V gene: TRBV2; CDR3 length: 15; D gene: TRBD1; CDR3 protein: CASSKTQGAADTQYF
J gene: TRBJ1-2; V gene: TRBV10-3; CDR3 length: 15; D gene: TRBD1; CDR3 protein: CAISESRQGNYGYTF
J gene: TRBJ2-3; V gene: TRBV2; CDR3 length: 15; D gene: TRBD2; CDR3 protein: CASSDRSGGTDTQYF